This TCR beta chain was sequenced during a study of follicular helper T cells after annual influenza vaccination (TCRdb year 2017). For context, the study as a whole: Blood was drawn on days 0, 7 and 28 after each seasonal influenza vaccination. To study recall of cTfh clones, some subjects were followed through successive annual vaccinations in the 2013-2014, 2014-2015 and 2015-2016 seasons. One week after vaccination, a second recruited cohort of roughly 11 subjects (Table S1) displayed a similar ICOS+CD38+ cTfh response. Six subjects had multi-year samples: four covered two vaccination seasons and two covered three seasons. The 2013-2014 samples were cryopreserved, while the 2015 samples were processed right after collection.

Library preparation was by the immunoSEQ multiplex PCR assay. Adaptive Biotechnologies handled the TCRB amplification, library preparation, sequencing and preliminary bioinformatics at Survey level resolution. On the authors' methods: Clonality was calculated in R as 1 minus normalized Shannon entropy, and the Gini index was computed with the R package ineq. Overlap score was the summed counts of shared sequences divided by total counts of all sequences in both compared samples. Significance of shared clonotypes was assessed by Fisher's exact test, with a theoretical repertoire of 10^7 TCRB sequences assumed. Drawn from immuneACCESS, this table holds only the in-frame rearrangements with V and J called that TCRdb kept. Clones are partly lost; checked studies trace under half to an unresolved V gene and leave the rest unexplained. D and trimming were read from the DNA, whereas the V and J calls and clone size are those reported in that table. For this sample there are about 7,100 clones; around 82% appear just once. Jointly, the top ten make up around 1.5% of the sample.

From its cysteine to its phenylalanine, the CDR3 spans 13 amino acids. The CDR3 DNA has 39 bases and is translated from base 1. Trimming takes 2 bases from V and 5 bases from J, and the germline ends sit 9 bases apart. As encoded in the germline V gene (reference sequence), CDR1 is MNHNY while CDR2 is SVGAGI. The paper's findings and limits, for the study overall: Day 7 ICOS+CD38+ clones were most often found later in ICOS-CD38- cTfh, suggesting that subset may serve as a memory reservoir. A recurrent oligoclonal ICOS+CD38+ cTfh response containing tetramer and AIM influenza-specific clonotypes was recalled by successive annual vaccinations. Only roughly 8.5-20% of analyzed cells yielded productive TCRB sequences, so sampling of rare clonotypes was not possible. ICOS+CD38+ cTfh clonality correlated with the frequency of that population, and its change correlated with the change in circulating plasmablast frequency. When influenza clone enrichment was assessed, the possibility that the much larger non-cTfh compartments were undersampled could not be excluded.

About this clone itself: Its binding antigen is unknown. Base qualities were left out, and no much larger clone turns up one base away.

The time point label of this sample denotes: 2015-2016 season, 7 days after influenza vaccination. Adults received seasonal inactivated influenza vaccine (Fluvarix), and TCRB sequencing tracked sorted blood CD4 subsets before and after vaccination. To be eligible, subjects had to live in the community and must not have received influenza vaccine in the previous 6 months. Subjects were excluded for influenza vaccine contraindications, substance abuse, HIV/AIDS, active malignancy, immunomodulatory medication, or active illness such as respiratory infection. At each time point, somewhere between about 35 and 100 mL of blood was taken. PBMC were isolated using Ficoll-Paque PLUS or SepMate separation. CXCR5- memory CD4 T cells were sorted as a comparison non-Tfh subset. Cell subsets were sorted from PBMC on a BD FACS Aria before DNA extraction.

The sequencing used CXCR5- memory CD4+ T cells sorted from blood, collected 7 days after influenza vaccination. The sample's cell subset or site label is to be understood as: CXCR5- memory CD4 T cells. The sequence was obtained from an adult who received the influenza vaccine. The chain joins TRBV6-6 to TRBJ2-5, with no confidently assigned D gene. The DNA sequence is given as TGTGCCAGCAGTTACGAGCTTGGGGAGACCCAGTACTTC. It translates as CASSYELGETQYF.